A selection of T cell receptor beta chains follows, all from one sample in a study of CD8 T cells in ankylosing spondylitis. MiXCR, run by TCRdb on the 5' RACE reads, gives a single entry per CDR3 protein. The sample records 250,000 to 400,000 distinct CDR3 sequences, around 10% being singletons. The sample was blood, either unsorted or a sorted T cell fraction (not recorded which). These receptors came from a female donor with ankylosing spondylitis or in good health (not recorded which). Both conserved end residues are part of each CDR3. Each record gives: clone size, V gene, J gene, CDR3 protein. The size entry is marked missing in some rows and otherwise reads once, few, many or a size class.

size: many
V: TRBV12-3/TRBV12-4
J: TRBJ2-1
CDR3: CASTAQLLGAHEQFF

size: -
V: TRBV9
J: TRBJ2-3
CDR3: CASSVGGGASDTQYF

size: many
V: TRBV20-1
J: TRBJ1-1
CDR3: CSAGPLYTEAFF

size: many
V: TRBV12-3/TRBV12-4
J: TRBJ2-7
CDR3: CASSLSPLYEQYF

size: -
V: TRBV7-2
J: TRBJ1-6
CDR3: CASGRTEVVTPLHF

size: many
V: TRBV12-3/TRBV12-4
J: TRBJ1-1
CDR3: CASSQAPTGGWTEAFF

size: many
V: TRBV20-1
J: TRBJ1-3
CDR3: CSARDLRSGNTIYF

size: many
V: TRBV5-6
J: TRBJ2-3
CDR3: CASSKGAGWSDTQYF

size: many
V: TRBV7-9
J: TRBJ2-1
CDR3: CASRPTGVTYNEQFF

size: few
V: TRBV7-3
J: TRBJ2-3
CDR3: CASRRRGGTDTQYF

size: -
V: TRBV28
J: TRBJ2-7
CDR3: CASRGLPGTGNYEQYF

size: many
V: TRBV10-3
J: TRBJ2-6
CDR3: CAISALASGANVLTF

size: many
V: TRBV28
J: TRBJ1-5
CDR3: CASSSHRGSNQPQHF

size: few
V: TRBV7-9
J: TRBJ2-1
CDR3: CASSLGGLAGEYNEQFF

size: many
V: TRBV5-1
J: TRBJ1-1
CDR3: CASSWGRGQWDTEAFF

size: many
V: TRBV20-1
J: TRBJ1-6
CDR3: CSAREGVGSPLHF

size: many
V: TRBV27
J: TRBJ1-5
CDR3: CASSLSSITAQHF

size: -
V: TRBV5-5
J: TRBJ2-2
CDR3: CASSLTVLAGAGELFF

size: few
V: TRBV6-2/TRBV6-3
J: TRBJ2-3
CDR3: CASSYPFGATDTQYF

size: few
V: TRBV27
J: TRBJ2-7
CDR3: CASSHPKGVAGRLYEQYF

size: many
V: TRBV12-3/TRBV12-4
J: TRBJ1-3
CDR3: CASSLKGLGNTIYF

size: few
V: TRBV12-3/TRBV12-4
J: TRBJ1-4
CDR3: CASSFSSGQGGEKLFF

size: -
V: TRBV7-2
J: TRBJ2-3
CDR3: CASSYRLAGAADTQYF

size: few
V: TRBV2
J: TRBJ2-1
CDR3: CASFSGGTLWNEQFF

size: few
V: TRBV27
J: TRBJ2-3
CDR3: CASSLSGGRVLTDTQYF

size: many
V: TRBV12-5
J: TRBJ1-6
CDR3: CASGPRTGGNLGKSSPLHF

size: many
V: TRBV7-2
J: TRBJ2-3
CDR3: CASSFDGSTQYF

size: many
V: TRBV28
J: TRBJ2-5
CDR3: CASSLNRDSELETQYF

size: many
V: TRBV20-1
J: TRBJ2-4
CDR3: CSAKTGTVKNIQYF

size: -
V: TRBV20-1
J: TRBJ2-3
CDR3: CSARPGDRRTDTQYF

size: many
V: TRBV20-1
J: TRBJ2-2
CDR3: CSARGSGGATGELFF

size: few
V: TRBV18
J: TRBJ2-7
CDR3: CASSPKGEGPPSYEQYF

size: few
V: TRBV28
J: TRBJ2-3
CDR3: CASSSILGRSKFADTQYF

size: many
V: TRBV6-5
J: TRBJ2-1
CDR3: CASSYLGGHEQFF

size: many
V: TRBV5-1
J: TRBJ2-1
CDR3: CASSLDVHEQFF

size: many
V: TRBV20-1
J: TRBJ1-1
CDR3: CSARHIVDIQTNTEAFF

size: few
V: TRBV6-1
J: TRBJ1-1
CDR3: CASSPLGWGPNTEAFF

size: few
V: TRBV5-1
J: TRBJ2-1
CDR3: CASRSGGAPLYNEQFF

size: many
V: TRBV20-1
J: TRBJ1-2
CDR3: CSAREEQGTNYGYTF

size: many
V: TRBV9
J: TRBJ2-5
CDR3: CASSVGQGTQETQYF

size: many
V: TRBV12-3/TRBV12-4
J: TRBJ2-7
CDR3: CASSLTGPNEQYF

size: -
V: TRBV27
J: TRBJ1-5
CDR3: CASSLSMGSWQPQHF

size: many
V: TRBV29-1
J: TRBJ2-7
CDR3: CSVVASGRTGGSYEQYF

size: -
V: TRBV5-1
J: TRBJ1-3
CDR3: CASRTGQGYSGNTTYF

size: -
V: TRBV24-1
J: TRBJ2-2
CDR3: CATTDTGELFF

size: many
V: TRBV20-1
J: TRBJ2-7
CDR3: CSAPGRIGTSPYEQYF

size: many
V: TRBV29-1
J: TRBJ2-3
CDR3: CSVEGEVAPGHDTQYF

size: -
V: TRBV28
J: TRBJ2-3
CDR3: CASSLLQGAGTDTQYF

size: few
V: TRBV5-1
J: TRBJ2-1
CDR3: CASSSTEGGGVGSSYNEQFF

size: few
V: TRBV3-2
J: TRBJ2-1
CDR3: CASSQARVGPESSYNEQFF

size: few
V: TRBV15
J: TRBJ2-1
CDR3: CATSRDFKEQFF

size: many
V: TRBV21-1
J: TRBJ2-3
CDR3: CASCPRPSDTQYF

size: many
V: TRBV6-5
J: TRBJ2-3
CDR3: CASSYWGTASDTQYF

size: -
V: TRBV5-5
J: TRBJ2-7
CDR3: CASSRAGQWEQYF

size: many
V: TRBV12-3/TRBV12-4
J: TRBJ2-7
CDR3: CASNPGTGAYEQYF

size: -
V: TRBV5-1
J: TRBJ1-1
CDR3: CASSARTGGTEAFF

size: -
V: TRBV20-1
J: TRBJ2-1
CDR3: CCSWGRAPGPGSYNEQFF